These T cell receptor beta chains were read from a single sample in a study of T cells in Graves' hyperthyroidism and ophthalmopathy. MiXCR, applied by TCRdb to the multiplex PCR reads, yields one record per CDR3 protein. This sample carries around 540,000 distinct CDR3 sequences, about 16% of them seen once, and the ten largest clones take roughly 29%. The sample taken for sequencing was blood. Source of these receptors: a woman aged 25 to 39 with Graves' ophthalmopathy. CDR3s include the opening cysteine and the closing phenylalanine or tryptophan. Each record gives: clone size, V gene, J gene, D gene, CDR3 DNA, CDR3 protein. A D gene is named only where the DNA matches it firmly. Size values are once, few and many counts, or a class for expanded clones, and some rows have none.

many	TRBV5-1	TRBJ2-7	-	TGCGCCAGCAGCTGGGGTGGGGAAGACGTTTACGAGCAGTACTTC	CASSWGGEDVYEQYF
-	TRBV27	TRBJ1-4	-	TGTGCCAGCAGTTTCGGCAGGCCCTCCGAAAAACTGTTTTTT	CASSFGRPSEKLFF
many	TRBV20-1	TRBJ1-5	-	TGCAGTGGGGTGTCGACGAACAATCAGCCCCAGCATTTT	CSGVSTNNQPQHF
-	TRBV11-2	TRBJ1-2	TRBD1	TGTGCCAGCAGCTTAGAGCCGACAGGGCGGCGTGGCTACACCTTC	CASSLEPTGRRGYTF
many	TRBV20-1	TRBJ2-5	-	TGCAGTGCTAGAGAAGGCTACCAAGAGACCCAGTACTTC	CSAREGYQETQYF
many	TRBV27	TRBJ1-1	-	TGTGCCAGCAGTTTGGGGGCGTGGAACACTGAAGCTTTCTTT	CASSLGAWNTEAFF
many	TRBV30	TRBJ2-1	-	TGTGCCTGGAGGGTGGGTACAGCTACGAACAATGAGCAGTTCTTC	CAWRVGTATNNEQFF
-	TRBV4-3	TRBJ2-1	TRBD2	TGCGCCAGCAGCCAAGCACTAGCGGGAGGGTACAATGAGCAGTTCTTC	CASSQALAGGYNEQFF
few	TRBV6-1	TRBJ2-3	-	TGTGCCAGCAGACAAAGGGGCACAGATACGCAGTATTTT	CASRQRGTDTQYF
-	TRBV25-1	TRBJ1-1	TRBD1	TGTGCCAGCGGCCTGACAGGGGGAGGAGGTGAAGCTTTCTTT	CASGLTGGGGEAFF
many	TRBV30	TRBJ1-4	TRBD1	TGTGCCTGGACCACAGGGGGCGGTGGTGAAAAACTGTTTTTT	CAWTTGGGGEKLFF
few	TRBV29-1	TRBJ2-4	TRBD2	TGCAGCGTTGAGCGGGGGGGGGCGAACATTCAGTACTTC	CSVERGGANIQYF
-	TRBV28	TRBJ2-1	-	TGTGCCAGCAGTCCAACAGGGAGGTCCGTCAATGAGCAGTTCTTC	CASSPTGRSVNEQFF
many	TRBV28	TRBJ2-1	-	TGTGCCAGCATCACGGGGCTAGCTCGCAATGAGCAGTTCTTC	CASITGLARNEQFF
few	TRBV28	TRBJ1-2	-	TGTGCCAGTGGACGGCGTCTTGGCTACACCTTC	CASGRRLGYTF
many	TRBV11-1	TRBJ1-1	-	TGTGCCAGCAGCCCGTACACTGAAGCTTTCTTT	CASSPYTEAFF
-	TRBV7-3	TRBJ1-1	TRBD1	TGTGCCAGCAGCGTCGGGACAGCAGGGAACACTGAAGCTTTCTTT	CASSVGTAGNTEAFF
many	TRBV29-1	TRBJ2-7	-	TGCAGCGTTGGTGAGGGACGATTCCTAAACGAGCAGTACTTC	CSVGEGRFLNEQYF
few	TRBV5-1	TRBJ2-5	-	TGCGCCAGCAGCCCTGGGGACAGACTAGCGGAGACCCAGTACTTC	CASSPGDRLAETQYF
few	TRBV20-1	TRBJ2-3	-	TGCAGTGCTGAGCAGGGCACAGATACGCAGTATTTT	CSAEQGTDTQYF
many	TRBV28	TRBJ2-3	-	TGTGCCAGCAGACACCAAGGGGTGGATACGCAGTATTTT	CASRHQGVDTQYF
-	TRBV11-2	TRBJ2-4	TRBD2	TGTGCCAGCAGCCCACGACTAGCGGGGGTAATAGCAAACATTCAGTACTTC	CASSPRLAGVIANIQYF
few	TRBV10-3	TRBJ2-1	-	TGTGCCATCACCGAAGGAGCGCATGAGCAGTTCTTC	CAITEGAHEQFF
many	TRBV14	TRBJ1-1	-	TGTGCCAGCAGCCATGGGTCCCTGGCTGAAGCTTTCTTT	CASSHGSLAEAFF
-	TRBV5-4	TRBJ2-2	TRBD2	TGTGCCAGTGAACTAGCGGTAAACACCGGGGAGCTGTTTTTT	CASELAVNTGELFF
-	TRBV13	TRBJ2-3	TRBD2	TGTGCCAGCAGCTTGCCCGGACTAGCGGGAGGGCCGACAGATACGCAGTATTTT	CASSLPGLAGGPTDTQYF
many	TRBV20-1	TRBJ2-1	TRBD2	TGCAGTGCCCCCCCGGGGTCTAGCGGGTACAATGAGCAGTTCTTC	CSAPPGSSGYNEQFF
-	TRBV20-1	TRBJ1-5	-	TGCAGTGCTAGCCAAGGGCTGGGGAATCAGCCCCAGCATTTT	CSASQGLGNQPQHF
-	TRBV19	TRBJ2-1	TRBD2	TGTGCCAGTAGTATGTTAGCGGGAGTGTATGAGCAGTTCTTC	CASSMLAGVYEQFF
few	TRBV20-1	TRBJ2-7	-	TGCAGTGCTGATGGACGTACGGACTACGAGCAGTACTTC	CSADGRTDYEQYF
many	TRBV29-1	TRBJ2-3	-	TGCAGCGTCGGACACCCAGCAACAGATACGCAGTATTTT	CSVGHPATDTQYF
few	TRBV9	TRBJ2-3	-	TGTGCCAGCAGCGTAGTTGGTGGGTCAGATACGCAGTATTTT	CASSVVGGSDTQYF
-	TRBV28	TRBJ1-3	-	TGTGCCAGCAGCTGGGGGGGCCCCAGCTCTGGAAACACCATATATTTT	CASSWGGPSSGNTIYF
many	TRBV28	TRBJ2-3	TRBD2	TGTGCCAGCAGTTTATTGGATTTGTTCAAGCGGGAGGTGGGCACAGATACGCAGTATTTT	CASSLLDLFKREVGTDTQYF
many	TRBV28	TRBJ1-2	-	TGTGCCAGCAGTCCTCAAGGGACACAAAACTATGGCTACACCTTC	CASSPQGTQNYGYTF
few	TRBV3-1	TRBJ1-4	-	TGTGCCAGCAGCCAAGACTCGGGGGGGGGCGAAAAACTGTTTTTT	CASSQDSGGGEKLFF
many	TRBV20-1	TRBJ2-2	TRBD2	TGCAGTGCTATCTCGACTAGCGGGAGGGGAGCGAACACCGGGGAGCTGTTTTTT	CSAISTSGRGANTGELFF
few	TRBV2	TRBJ2-2	TRBD2	TGTGCCAGCAGTTTTCTTCTAGCGGGACCCACCCGGGAGCTGTTTTTT	CASSFLLAGPTRELFF
-	TRBV13	TRBJ2-1	-	TGTGCCAGCAGCGATCTCTTGGGTGGCCGCACCAGGGTAAGAGCCTACAATGAGCAGTTCTTC	CASSDLLGGRTRVRAYNEQFF
many	TRBV20-1	TRBJ2-7	TRBD1	TGCAGTGCTAGGAAGACAGGGGGCATAGCCTACGAGCAGTACTTC	CSARKTGGIAYEQYF
-	TRBV5-8	TRBJ2-7	-	TGTGCCAGCAGCATAGGAGGGATTGGTTACGAGCAGTACTTC	CASSIGGIGYEQYF
-	TRBV4-1	TRBJ1-2	TRBD1	TGCGCCAGCAGCCAAGCTCGAATCCGGGACAGGGGTACCTATGGCTACACCTTC	CASSQARIRDRGTYGYTF
few	TRBV5-5	TRBJ2-7	-	TGTGCCAGCAGCATAAGGCAGGGGTCCTACGAGCAGTACTTC	CASSIRQGSYEQYF
few	TRBV12-1	TRBJ2-1	-	TGTGCCAGCAGCTTTGCTACTAGCGGGAGTTCGGATGAGCAGTTCTTC	CASSFATSGSSDEQFF
many	TRBV7-2	TRBJ2-5	-	TGTGCCAGCAGCTTTCCAGGGGAAGAGACCCAGTACTTC	CASSFPGEETQYF
few	TRBV20-1	TRBJ2-1	TRBD2	TGCAGTGCTAGAGTCCCAGCGGGAGCCTACAATGAGCAGTTCTTC	CSARVPAGAYNEQFF
few	TRBV28	TRBJ2-1	-	TGTGCCAGCAGCATTATCTACAATGAGCAGTTCTTC	CASSIIYNEQFF
many	TRBV5-1	TRBJ2-1	TRBD2	TGCGCCAGCAGCTTGGGACTAGCGGGAGCCATTTCCTACAATGAGCAGTTCTTC	CASSLGLAGAISYNEQFF
-	TRBV11-3	TRBJ2-6	-	TGTGCCAGCAGCCCATACTCTGGGGCCAACGTCCTGACTTTC	CASSPYSGANVLTF
few	TRBV6-1	TRBJ2-1	-	TGTGCCAGCACCGACTCCCCAGGGGTGGGCAATGAGCAGTTCTTC	CASTDSPGVGNEQFF
-	TRBV5-5	TRBJ2-7	-	TGTGCCAGCAGCTTCCCAGGGGCAAACTACGAGCAGTACTTC	CASSFPGANYEQYF
many	TRBV12-3/TRBV12-4	TRBJ1-5	-	TGTGCCAGCAGTTTTATAGGGTCAGGCAATCAGCCCCAGCATTTT	CASSFIGSGNQPQHF
once	TRBV30	TRBJ2-5	TRBD2	TGTGCCTGGAGTGAGCGGGACCCCTCAACGTACTTC	CAWSERDPSTYF
-	TRBV6-2/TRBV6-3	TRBJ2-1	TRBD2	TGTGCCAGCAGTGACGAACTAGCGGTTTACAATGAGCAGTTCTTC	CASSDELAVYNEQFF
-	TRBV9	TRBJ2-4	TRBD2	TGTGCCAGCAGCCTCGGACTAGCCGAGGTTGCCAAAAACATTCAGTACTTC	CASSLGLAEVAKNIQYF
few	TRBV27	TRBJ1-2	TRBD1	TGTGCCAGCAGCCTCCAGGGGGCTCTTAGGGGTAACTATGGCTACACCTTC	CASSLQGALRGNYGYTF
-	TRBV12-3/TRBV12-4	TRBJ2-7	TRBD1	TGTGCCAGCGGGACAGTCAGCTCCTACGAGCAGTACTTC	CASGTVSSYEQYF
many	TRBV3-1	TRBJ2-7	-	TGTGCCAGCAGCGTTACTCGCTACGAGCAGTACTTC	CASSVTRYEQYF
many	TRBV28	TRBJ2-7	TRBD1	TGTGCCAGCAGGGCCCGGGACAGGGCCCGTTACTACGAGCAGTACTTC	CASRARDRARYYEQYF